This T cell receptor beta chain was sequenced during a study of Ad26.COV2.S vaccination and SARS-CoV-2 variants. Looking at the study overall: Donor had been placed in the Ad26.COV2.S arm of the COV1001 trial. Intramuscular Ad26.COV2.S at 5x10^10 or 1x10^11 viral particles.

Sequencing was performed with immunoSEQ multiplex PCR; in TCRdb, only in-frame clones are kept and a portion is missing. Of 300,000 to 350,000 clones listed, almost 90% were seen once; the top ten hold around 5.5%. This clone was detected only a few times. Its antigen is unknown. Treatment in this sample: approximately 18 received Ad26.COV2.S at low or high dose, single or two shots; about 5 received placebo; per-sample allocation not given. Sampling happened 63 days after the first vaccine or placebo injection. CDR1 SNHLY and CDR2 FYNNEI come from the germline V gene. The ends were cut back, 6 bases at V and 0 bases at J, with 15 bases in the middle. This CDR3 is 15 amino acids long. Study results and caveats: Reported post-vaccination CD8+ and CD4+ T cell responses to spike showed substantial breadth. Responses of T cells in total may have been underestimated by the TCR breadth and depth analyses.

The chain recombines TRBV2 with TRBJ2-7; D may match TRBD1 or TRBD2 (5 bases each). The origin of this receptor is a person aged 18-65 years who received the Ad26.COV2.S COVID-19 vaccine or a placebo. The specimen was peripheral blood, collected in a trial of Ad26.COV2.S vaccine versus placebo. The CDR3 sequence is CASRGPGLVSYEQYF. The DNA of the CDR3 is TGTGCCAGCAGGGGACCGGGCCTCGTCTCCTACGAGCAGTACTTC.